The 7 T cell receptor beta chains below were found in one sample sequenced in a study of shared clonotypes between healthy human individuals. Produced via immunoSEQ multiplex PCR; TCRdb's table is partial and in-frame only. The sample contains about 2.3 million clones, more than 85% of which appear only once. Sequences were obtained from naive CD4+ T cells from PBMCs. The subset is: CD45RA+ positively selected. The receptors come from a man in his late teens or twenties in good health. Some clones in this sample may be carry-over from other donors' samples.

The gene calls are TRBV15 and TRBJ2-3; D unclear. The ends were cut back, 0 bases at V and 1 base at J, with 14 bases in the middle. There are 17 residues in the CDR3. Germline values: CDR1 LNHNV, CDR2 YYDKDF (reference sequence). In nucleotides, the CDR3 is TGTGCCACCAGCAGAGATCGGTGGGCCGGAGGCACAGATACGCAGTATTTT. Protein sequence: CATSRDRWAGGTDTQYF. Supplemented by reference TRBV15 and TRBJ2-3, the full variable domain reads DAMVIQNPRYQVTQFGKPVTLSCSQTLNHNVMYWYQQKSSQAPKLLFHYYDKDFNNEADTPDNFQSRRPNTSFCFLDIRSPGLGDTAMYLCATSRDRWAGGTDTQYFGPGTRLTVL.

In nucleotides, the CDR3 is TGTGCCAGCAGTTCCCCCTCTAGCGGGAGTCGGCTCTACGAGCAGTACTTC. This encodes CASSSPSSGSRLYEQYF. The V call is TRBV28, the J call TRBJ2-7; 10 bases align to TRBD2. With V trimmed by 4 bases and J by 3 bases, 12 bases remained unmatched. Germline loops: CDR1 MDHEN, CDR2 SYDVKM. The CDR3 is 17 residues long. Together with reference TRBV28 and TRBJ2-7, the CDR3 gives the full variable domain: DVKVTQSSRYLVKRTGEKVFLECVQDMDHENMFWYRQDPGLGLRLIYFSYDVKMKEKGDIPEGYSVSREKKERFSLILESASTNQTSMYLCASSSPSSGSRLYEQYFGPGTRLTVT.

The chain links TRBV30 to TRBJ1-5, with 7 bases aligning to TRBD1. Germline trimming cut 4 bases from V and 0 bases from J; bases unmatched to any gene: 3. The CDR3 spans 14 residues. The V gene's germline CDR1 is GTSNPN and CDR2 SVGIG (reference sequence). The CDR3 bases are TGTGCCTGGACGACAGGGTATAGCAATCAGCCCCAGCATTTT. It yields the protein CAWTTGYSNQPQHF. Full variable domain (rest looked up from reference TRBV30 and TRBJ1-5): SQTIHQWPATLVQPVGSPLSLECTVEGTSNPNLYWYRQAAGRGLQLLFYSVGIGQISSEVPQNLSASRPQDRQFILSSKKLLLSDSGFYLCAWTTGYSNQPQHFGDGTRLSIL.

The rearrangement links TRBV28 to TRBJ2-7, with 9 bases identical to TRBD2. Germline V gene sequence: CDR1 MDHEN, CDR2 SYDVKM. The CDR3 extends over 18 amino acids. V was pared by 5 bases and J by 1 base, with 15 bases of the junction left unmatched. This chain's CDR3 is CASSPSPFMTSGSYEQYF. As DNA, the CDR3 is TGTGCCAGCAGTCCTTCCCCATTTATGACTAGCGGTTCCTACGAGCAGTACTTC.

The sample holds one count of this clone. J is TRBJ2-2 and V is TRBV7-6, with TRBD2 matching over 7 bases. The V and J ends lost 1 base and 5 bases, in that order; junction bases with no gene match: 7. The CDR3 runs to 16 residues. Germline CDR1 reads SGHVS; CDR2 reads FNYEAQ. CDR3 region: CASSLDGSGTTGELFF. CDR3 bases: TGTGCCAGCAGCTTAGACGGCAGCGGGACTACCGGGGAGCTGTTTTTT.

This sequence joins TRBV11-2 and TRBJ2-3; unclear D gene. Germline CDR1 is SGHAT and CDR2 is FQNNGV. This CDR3 has 16 residues. V was clipped by 5 bases and J by 2 bases, with 17 bases between them. The chain's CDR3 is CASSTRTMRSTDTQYF. CDR3 in DNA: TGTGCCAGCAGCACGCGGACCATGAGATCCACAGATACGCAGTATTTT.

The CDR3 bases are TGTGCCAGCAGTTCTACGTGGGTGAACACCGGGGAGCTGTTTTTT. It encodes CASSSTWVNTGELFF. The rearrangement links TRBV28 to TRBJ2-2; D not resolved. The V end was cut by 4 bases, the J end by 1 base, with 10 bases between. The CDR3 totals 15 residues. CDR1 and CDR2 (germline): MDHEN, SYDVKM.